The present T cell receptor beta chain was sequenced within a study of T-cell reconstitution after alpha-beta-depleted transplantation in children. The CDR3 has 17 residues. Germline loops: CDR1 MRHNA, CDR2 SNTAGT. The V gene lost 4 bases and the J gene lost 4 bases, with 20 bases spanning the gap. The library targeted TCRbeta and was prepared with unique molecular identifiers. TCRdb reanalysed the PCR reads using MiXCR and keeps one entry per CDR3 protein. The sample has some 300,000 distinct CDR3 sequences, 10% seen once. This sequence joins TRBV6-4 and TRBJ2-1; possibly TRBD2 for D (6 bases). The sequence came from a human donor who donated a stem cell graft to a child with acute lymphoblastic leukemia. The material sequenced was PBMCs from the stem cell graft donor, taken from the stem cell graft. CDR3 region: CASSAVLAPDRYNEQFF. The CDR3 region has the DNA TGTGCCAGCAGTGCCGTACTAGCTCCAGATCGATACAATGAGCAGTTCTTC.